A selection of T cell receptor beta chains follows, all from one sample in a study of blood T cell repertoires in COVID-19. The protocol was immunoSEQ multiplex PCR, while the TCRdb copy is restricted to in-frame clones and leaves out a portion. The data show about 240,000 clones, approximately 90% seen once. Sequencing input: peripheral blood. These receptor sequences come from a man aged 60 to 69 who had recovered from COVID-19. Each CDR3 is given with its conserved first and last residue. The D gene is left open where the match is weak. The size field is filled for only some rows; it gives once, few, many or a size class.

cdr3_nt | cdr3_aa | d_call | clone_size | j_call | v_call
TGCAGTGCTCGCAGGGGCCCTGAAGCTTTCTTT | CSARRGPEAFF | . | . | TRBJ1-1 | TRBV20-1
TGTGCCAGCAGTTACTCGGGGGACTCAGATTCACCCCTCCACTTT | CASSYSGDSDSPLHF | . | once | TRBJ1-6 | TRBV6-6
TGTGCCAGCAGCCAATCGTCACAGGCTTTGGCACCCCTCCACTTT | CASSQSSQALAPLHF | . | . | TRBJ1-6 | TRBV3-1/TRBV3-2
TGTGCCAGCAGCCTAAGGACAGTTGAGCAGTTCTTC | CASSLRTVEQFF | . | . | TRBJ2-1 | TRBV11-2
TGTGCCAGCGGAGGAAACACCGGGGAGCTGTTTTTT | CASGGNTGELFF | . | . | TRBJ2-2 | TRBV6-5
TGTGCCAGCAGCTTAGGCAGGACTAGCGGTCTTAGCCCAGATACGCAGTATTTT | CASSLGRTSGLSPDTQYF | TRBD2 | . | TRBJ2-3 | TRBV11-2
TGCGCCAGCAGCTTGACCCTGACAGGGGTTTCCCATGAGCAGTTCTTC | CASSLTLTGVSHEQFF | TRBD1 | . | TRBJ2-1 | TRBV5-1
TGTGCCAGCAGCTTTTCGCGCGGAGGCTATGGCTACACCTTC | CASSFSRGGYGYTF | . | . | TRBJ1-2 | TRBV5-4
TGTGCCAGCAGTGAATCTAGACAGACTAACTATGGCTACACCTTC | CASSESRQTNYGYTF | . | . | TRBJ1-2 | TRBV25-1
TGTGCCAGTAGTAGAAGAGAGAGGGATGAGCAGTTCTTC | CASSRRERDEQFF | . | many | TRBJ2-1 | TRBV19
TGTGCCAGCAGTTACTCCCTAACTAGAGCCTACAATGAGCAGTTCTTC | CASSYSLTRAYNEQFF | . | . | TRBJ2-1 | TRBV6-5
TGCGCCAGCAGCTTGGGACGGAGTCGGACTAGCACAGATACGCAGTATTTT | CASSLGRSRTSTDTQYF | . | . | TRBJ2-3 | TRBV5-1
TGTGCCAGCTCACAGACACAAAACTATGGCTACACCTTC | CASSQTQNYGYTF | . | . | TRBJ1-2 | TRBV18
TGTGCCAGCAGCGCGGTAGGTCCGCGGTCGTCGCGGGGGGGCCGCACAGATACGCAGTATTTT | CASSAVGPRSSRGGRTDTQYF | TRBD2 | . | TRBJ2-3 | TRBV7-6
TGCAGCGTAGCAGACAGGGGGAGCAATCAGCCCCAGCATTTT | CSVADRGSNQPQHF | TRBD1 | . | TRBJ1-5 | TRBV29-1
TGTGCCAGCAGTTACTCGGACAGGGGTGACACCGGGGAGCTGTTTTTT | CASSYSDRGDTGELFF | TRBD1 | . | TRBJ2-2 | TRBV6-6
TGCGCCAGCAGCTTGGGACAGAGCTATGGCTACACCTTC | CASSLGQSYGYTF | . | . | TRBJ1-2 | TRBV5-1
TGTGCCAGCAGTTACTCGACAGGGAACGGCTACACCTTC | CASSYSTGNGYTF | TRBD1 | . | TRBJ1-2 | TRBV6-5
TGTGCCAGCAGTTCCCCAGAGTTGACGGGCAATGAGCAGTTCTTC | CASSSPELTGNEQFF | . | . | TRBJ2-1 | TRBV6-5
TGCAGTGCTAGTGAGGGACAGTATTATAGCAATCAGCCCCAGCATTTT | CSASEGQYYSNQPQHF | TRBD1 | . | TRBJ1-5 | TRBV20-1
TGTGCCAGCAGACTAGTGGGACTAGCGGACCTCTCCTACGAGCAGTACTTC | CASRLVGLADLSYEQYF | TRBD2 | . | TRBJ2-7 | TRBV5-6
TGTGCCAGCAGCCAAGATTACGGGGGTGGAAATGAAAAACTGTTTTTT | CASSQDYGGGNEKLFF | . | . | TRBJ1-4 | TRBV3-1/TRBV3-2
TGTGCCAGCAGTTACTTGGCAGCTGGAAACACCATATATTTT | CASSYLAAGNTIYF | . | . | TRBJ1-3 | TRBV6-5
TGTGCCAGCAGCTTCGCAGCGAACTATGGCTACACCTTC | CASSFAANYGYTF | . | . | TRBJ1-2 | TRBV6-5
TGCGCCAGCAGCTTGGACGGGGGAATTAGTTCACCCCTCCACTTT | CASSLDGGISSPLHF | . | . | TRBJ1-6 | TRBV5-1
TGCGCCAGCAGCTTGGAGGGATTGGGACAGGGGCGGTTCTACGAGCAGTACTTC | CASSLEGLGQGRFYEQYF | TRBD1 | few | TRBJ2-7 | TRBV5-1
TGTGCCAGCAGTGGACAGGGAATCTTAAGGGATAATTCACCCCTCCACTTT | CASSGQGILRDNSPLHF | TRBD1 | once | TRBJ1-6 | TRBV6-1
TGTGCCAGCAGGAGACAGGGAGTTGATTCAACTAATGAAAAACTGTTTTTT | CASRRQGVDSTNEKLFF | TRBD1 | . | TRBJ1-4 | TRBV27
TGTGCCAGCAGACACTTAACGGGACAGAAGAACACTGAAGCTTTCTTT | CASRHLTGQKNTEAFF | TRBD1 | . | TRBJ1-1 | TRBV27
TGTGCCAGCAACCGGGGGGGAGGGTCCGGGGAGCTGTTTTTT | CASNRGGGSGELFF | TRBD2 | . | TRBJ2-2 | TRBV6-5
TGTGCCATCAGGACCGGGACAGGGGTTAGCGGGGAGCTGTTTTTT | CAIRTGTGVSGELFF | TRBD1 | . | TRBJ2-2 | TRBV10-3
TGCGCCAGCAGCTACCCGGGGGATGAGCAGTTCTTC | CASSYPGDEQFF | . | . | TRBJ2-1 | TRBV5-1
TGCGCCAGCAGCTTGGAGATAGCGGTTTACAATGAGCAGTTCTTC | CASSLEIAVYNEQFF | . | . | TRBJ2-1 | TRBV5-1
TGCGCCAGCAGCTTTGACAGGACTTCTGGAAACACCATATATTTT | CASSFDRTSGNTIYF | . | . | TRBJ1-3 | TRBV5-1
TGTGCCAGCAGCTTACGTGTATCTAGCGGGGGGACGAACACCGGGGAGCTGTTTTTT | CASSLRVSSGGTNTGELFF | TRBD2 | once | TRBJ2-2 | TRBV5-4
TGCGCCAGCAGCCCGGGACAGGGTAGAGAAAAACTGTTTTTT | CASSPGQGREKLFF | TRBD1 | . | TRBJ1-4 | TRBV5-1
TGTGCCAGCAGTGGACTAGGGGATGAGCAGTTCTTC | CASSGLGDEQFF | . | . | TRBJ2-1 | TRBV2
TGTGCCAGCAGCTTAGTTTTGCAGGCAGTACGGGATACGCAGTATTTT | CASSLVLQAVRDTQYF | . | . | TRBJ2-3 | TRBV11-1
TGTGCCACCATTAGGGGGGGGGCGGAACAGCCCCAGCATTTT | CATIRGGAEQPQHF | . | . | TRBJ1-5 | TRBV24-1
TGTGCCAGTAGGGACAGGGGGCGGCAGCCCCAGCATTTT | CASRDRGRQPQHF | TRBD1 | once | TRBJ1-5 | TRBV19
TGTGCCTGGGGCCCTGATGGTTCCTACAATGAGCAGTTCTTC | CAWGPDGSYNEQFF | . | once | TRBJ2-1 | TRBV30
TGCGCCAGCACCTTCAGAAGGGGAAGGATCTCAGATACGCAGTATTTT | CASTFRRGRISDTQYF | . | . | TRBJ2-3 | TRBV5-1
TGTGCCAGCAGCGTAGATACGCGGGGGTCGAACACCGGGGAGCTGTTTTTT | CASSVDTRGSNTGELFF | TRBD2 | . | TRBJ2-2 | TRBV9
TGTGCCAGCTCACCTGGGTCGCTCAAAACAGGGTCCGAGCAGTACTTC | CASSPGSLKTGSEQYF | . | once | TRBJ2-7 | TRBV18
TGTGCCAGTAGCCGAGACAGATTAGCTTCCTACGAGCAGTACTTC | CASSRDRLASYEQYF | . | . | TRBJ2-7 | TRBV19
TGTGCCAGTAGTATCCTCCCAGCGAACACCGGGGAGCTGTTTTTT | CASSILPANTGELFF | . | . | TRBJ2-2 | TRBV19
TGTGCCAGCAGTTTATTCTTCGGAGGGTTGGGCCAAGAGACCCAGTACTTC | CASSLFFGGLGQETQYF | . | once | TRBJ2-5 | TRBV27
TGTGCCAGCAGCCAATCGGACAGGCGGAGTGGGGATGGCTACACCTTC | CASSQSDRRSGDGYTF | TRBD1 | . | TRBJ1-2 | TRBV3-1/TRBV3-2
TGTGCCAGCAGCTCTCCGGGACAGGGACGTGGCTACACCTTC | CASSSPGQGRGYTF | TRBD1 | once | TRBJ1-2 | TRBV7-2
TGTGCCAGTCGGAGATCCGAACAGCCCCAGCATTTT | CASRRSEQPQHF | . | . | TRBJ1-5 | TRBV19
TGTGCCAGCAGTGAGGGGGAGGGACAGGGCCACGAGCAGTACTTC | CASSEGEGQGHEQYF | TRBD1 | . | TRBJ2-7 | TRBV27
TGTGCCAGCAGTTCTACTAGCGGGGGGACCTACGAGCAGTACTTC | CASSSTSGGTYEQYF | TRBD2 | . | TRBJ2-7 | TRBV6-5
TGTGCCAGCAGCTTAGGTATGGGGAGCTCCTATAATTCACCCCTCCACTTT | CASSLGMGSSYNSPLHF | . | . | TRBJ1-6 | TRBV7-8